This TCR beta chain stems from a study of OX40 agonist ivuxolimab in advanced cancers. CDR1 and CDR2 from the germline V gene are MGHRA and YSYEKL. The V segment lost 2 bases and the J segment 8 bases; nucleotides outside the gene matches: 6. The CDR3 is made up of 15 amino acids. Measured with immunoSEQ multiplex PCR; TCRdb has only the in-frame clones, and not every one. The sample holds about 93,000 clones; around 94% are singletons and the top ten take around 3%. This chain links TRBV4-1 with TRBJ2-1, with 10 bases lining up with TRBD2. This sequence was found in an adult with an advanced solid tumor such as melanoma, head and neck, liver or kidney cancer. The sequencing used CD4+ or CD8+ T cells sorted from blood, collected in a trial of the OX40 agonist ivuxolimab. The CDR3 sequence is CASSQYTGTSDEQFF. CDR3 in DNA: TGCGCCAGCAGCCAATATACCGGGACTAGCGATGAGCAGTTCTTC.